These T cell receptor beta chains were read from a single sample in a study of blood T cell repertoires in COVID-19. Generated by immunoSEQ multiplex PCR, the TCRdb table keeps only in-frame clones and is missing some. This repertoire shows about 120,000 clones, around 87% found once; its top ten account for about 4%. What was sequenced was peripheral blood. The source of these receptors is a woman aged 55-70 years with COVID-19, enrolled during active disease. Each CDR3 is given with its conserved first and last residue. The order of the fields is J gene, clone size, D gene, V gene, CDR3 protein, CDR3 DNA. The D gene is left open where the match is weak. Clone size is shown for a subset of rows, as once, few, many or a class of expanded clone.

>TRBJ2-1|NA|NA|TRBV12-5
CASAGNPDNEQFF
TGTGCTAGTGCAGGGAACCCTGACAATGAGCAGTTCTTC
>TRBJ1-2|NA|TRBD1|TRBV5-1
CASSRGTGHNYGYTF
TGCGCCAGCAGCAGGGGGACAGGGCATAACTATGGCTACACCTTC
>TRBJ2-7|NA|NA|TRBV7-3
CASSLFQGNEQYF
TGTGCCAGCAGCTTATTTCAGGGTAACGAGCAGTACTTC
>TRBJ2-5|NA|TRBD1|TRBV19
CASSLDRVGETQYF
TGTGCCAGTAGCCTGGACAGGGTCGGGGAGACCCAGTACTTC
>TRBJ2-7|NA|NA|TRBV9
CASSVDQGSYEQYF
TGTGCCAGCAGCGTAGACCAGGGATCCTACGAGCAGTACTTC
>TRBJ2-1|NA|NA|TRBV11-2
CASSLPIDEQFF
TGTGCCAGCAGCCTCCCTATCGATGAGCAGTTCTTC
>TRBJ2-5|NA|NA|TRBV19
CASSMDRLRETQYF
TGTGCCAGTAGTATGGATAGGCTCAGGGAGACCCAGTACTTC
>TRBJ2-1|NA|TRBD2|TRBV5-1
CASSLIIVAGLGSANEQFF
TGCGCCAGCAGCTTAATAATCGTTGCGGGACTAGGGTCGGCCAATGAGCAGTTCTTC
>TRBJ1-2|few|NA|TRBV9
CASSVEAGSRYGYTF
TGTGCCAGCAGCGTAGAAGCGGGCAGCCGCTATGGCTACACCTTC
>TRBJ2-2|NA|NA|TRBV4-2
CASSQEQPEGAGELFF
TGTGCCAGCAGCCAAGAGCAACCCGAGGGGGCCGGGGAGCTGTTTTTT
>TRBJ2-1|NA|TRBD2|TRBV5-4
CASSLVAGGPNEQFF
TGTGCCAGCAGCTTGGTAGCGGGGGGGCCCAATGAGCAGTTCTTC
>TRBJ2-1|once|TRBD2|TRBV11-1
CASSFGSGGANEQFF
TGTGCCAGCAGCTTTGGTAGCGGGGGGGCCAATGAGCAGTTCTTC
>TRBJ1-3|NA|NA|TRBV6-5
CASSLQGRSGNTIYF
TGTGCCAGCAGCTTACAGGGCCGCTCTGGAAACACCATATATTTT
>TRBJ1-2|NA|NA|TRBV29-1
CSVRHPLSYGYTF
TGCAGCGTTCGACACCCGCTAAGCTATGGCTACACCTTC
>TRBJ2-2|NA|NA|TRBV11-3
CASSLVYTGELFF
TGTGCCAGCAGCTTAGTCTACACCGGGGAGCTGTTTTTT
>TRBJ1-6|NA|NA|TRBV6-5
CASSYRQPGPLHF
TGTGCCAGCAGTTACAGACAGCCTGGGCCCCTCCACTTT
>TRBJ1-1|NA|TRBD1|TRBV6-4
CASSRTGTDAEAFF
TGTGCCAGCAGTAGGACAGGGACGGATGCTGAAGCTTTCTTT
>TRBJ1-4|NA|TRBD1|TRBV10-3
CAISDPGQGHEKLFF
TGTGCCATCAGTGACCCGGGACAGGGGCATGAAAAACTGTTTTTT
>TRBJ2-1|NA|TRBD2|TRBV6-2/TRBV6-3
CASSYSGGFQFF
TGTGCCAGCAGTTATAGCGGGGGGTTTCAGTTCTTC
>TRBJ1-1|NA|TRBD1|TRBV19
CASSRDRTGTGGMWAEAFF
TGTGCCAGTAGTCGTGATCGAACCGGGACAGGGGGAATGTGGGCTGAAGCTTTCTTT
>TRBJ2-7|once|NA|TRBV21-1
CASSNGAREGRNEQYF
TGTGCCAGCAGCAATGGGGCGCGGGAAGGTCGAAACGAGCAGTACTTC
>TRBJ2-2|NA|NA|TRBV27
CASRWALTGTGELFF
TGTGCCAGCAGATGGGCCCTTACAGGCACCGGGGAGCTGTTTTTT
>TRBJ1-1|NA|TRBD1|TRBV4-2
CASSRDRGDREAFF
TGTGCCAGCAGCCGGGACAGGGGGGATCGTGAAGCTTTCTTT